This T cell receptor beta chain is from a study of blood T cell repertoires in COVID-19. Overall study context: Collection of acute and convalescent COVID-19 samples took place in the United States, Italy and Spain.

TCRdb keeps only in-frame clones here, not all; method: immunoSEQ multiplex PCR. The top ten hold about 3% of the sample, which has 300,000 to 450,000 clones, around 92% seen once. From germline, CDR1 is MNHEY and CDR2 SVGAGI. This CDR3 comprises 16 residues. V was clipped by 1 base and J by 2 bases; unmatched bases: 7. Sequenced sample: peripheral blood. The rearrangement joins TRBV6-5 to TRBJ1-2; 7 bases are shared with TRBD1. The sequence came from a woman aged 30 to 39 with COVID-19, enrolled during active disease. In DNA form, the CDR3 reads TGTGCCAGCAGTTACTGGGGACAGAAGGACAACTATGGCTACACCTTC. It codes for CASSYWGQKDNYGYTF.